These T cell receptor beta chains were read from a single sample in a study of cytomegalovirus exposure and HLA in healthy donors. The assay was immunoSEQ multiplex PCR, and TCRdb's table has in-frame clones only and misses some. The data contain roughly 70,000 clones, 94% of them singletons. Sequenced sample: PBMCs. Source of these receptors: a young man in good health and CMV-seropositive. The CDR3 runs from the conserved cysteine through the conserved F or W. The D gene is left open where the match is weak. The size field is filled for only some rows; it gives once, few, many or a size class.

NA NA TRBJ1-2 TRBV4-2 TGTGCCAGCAGCTTGAGCGAGGGCCTTTATGGCTACACCTTC CASSLSEGLYGYTF
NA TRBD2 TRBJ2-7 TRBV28 TGTGCCAGCAGTTCCTACGAGCGGGAGGTGTACTTC CASSSYEREVYF
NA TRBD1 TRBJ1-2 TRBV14 TGTGCCAGCAGTCCGCTGACAGGGGCCAACTATGGCTACACCTTC CASSPLTGANYGYTF
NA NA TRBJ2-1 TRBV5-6 TGTGCCAGCAGCTTCGACAGCAATGAGCAGTTCTTC CASSFDSNEQFF
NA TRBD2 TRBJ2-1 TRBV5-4 TGTGCCAGCAGCTTCGCGGGAGGGCCCGCGAATGAGCAGTTCTTC CASSFAGGPANEQFF
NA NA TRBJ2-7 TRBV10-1 TGCGCCAGTCTCATGACAGAGAGCTCCTACGAGCAGTACTTC CASLMTESSYEQYF
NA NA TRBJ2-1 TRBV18 TGTGCCAGCCCACCACCAGGGGTTCTGGATGAGCAGTTCTTC CASPPPGVLDEQFF
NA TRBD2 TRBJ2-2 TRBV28 TGTGCCAGCACTCTTCCCCAAGCAGCGGGAATAGGCGGGGAGCTGTTTTTT CASTLPQAAGIGGELFF
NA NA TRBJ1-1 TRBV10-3 TGTGCCATCAGTGCGAGGAACACTGAAGCTTTCTTT CAISARNTEAFF
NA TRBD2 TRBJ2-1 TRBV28 TGTGCCAGCAGTTTAACTAGCGGCTACAATGAGCAGTTCTTC CASSLTSGYNEQFF
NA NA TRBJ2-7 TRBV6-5 TGTGCCAGCAGTTACTCGTCACAGGGCGACGAGCAGTACTTC CASSYSSQGDEQYF
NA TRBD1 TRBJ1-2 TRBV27 TGTGCCAGCAGTTCCCACGGACAGGGGGCATATGGCTACACCTTC CASSSHGQGAYGYTF
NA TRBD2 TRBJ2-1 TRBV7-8 TGTGCCAGCAGCTTAGTACATGCCAGCGGGAGGGTGGGTTACAATGAGCAGTTCTTC CASSLVHASGRVGYNEQFF
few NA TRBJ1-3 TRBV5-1 TGCGCCAGCAGCCGAGAAGGCGGCTCTGGAAACACCATATATTTT CASSREGGSGNTIYF